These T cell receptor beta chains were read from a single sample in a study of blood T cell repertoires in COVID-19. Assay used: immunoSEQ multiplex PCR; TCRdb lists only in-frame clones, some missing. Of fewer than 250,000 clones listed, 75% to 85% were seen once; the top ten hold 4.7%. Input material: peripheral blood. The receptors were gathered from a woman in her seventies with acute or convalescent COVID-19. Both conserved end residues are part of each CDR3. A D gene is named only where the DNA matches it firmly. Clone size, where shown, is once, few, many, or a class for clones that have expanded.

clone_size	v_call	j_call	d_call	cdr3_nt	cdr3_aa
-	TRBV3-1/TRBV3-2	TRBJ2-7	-	TGTGCCAGCAGCCAGGACAGTGCCTACGAGCAGTACTTC	CASSQDSAYEQYF
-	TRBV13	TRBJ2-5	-	TGTGCCAGCAGCCAGGGTAAAGAGACCCAGTACTTC	CASSQGKETQYF
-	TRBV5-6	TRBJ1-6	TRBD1	TGTGCCAGCACATCTTCTTCCAGGGGGTCTCGTTCACCCCTCCACTTT	CASTSSSRGSRSPLHF
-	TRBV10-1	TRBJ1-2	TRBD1	TGCGCCAGCAGTGAATCGATTGGGACAGGGTACTCTGGCTACACCTTC	CASSESIGTGYSGYTF
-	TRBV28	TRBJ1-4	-	TGTGCCAGCAGTCCCCCCCGGGGAGGAACGGTGAAAAAACTGTTTTTT	CASSPPRGGTVKKLFF
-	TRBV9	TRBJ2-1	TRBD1	TGTGCCAGCAGCGTAGATGGACAGGTATACAATGAGCAGTTCTTC	CASSVDGQVYNEQFF
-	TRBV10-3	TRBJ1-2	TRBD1	TGTGCCATCAGCGACCTATCCAAAGGGGGCCCACTTCCTTATGGCTACACCTTC	CAISDLSKGGPLPYGYTF
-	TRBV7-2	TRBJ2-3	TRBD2	TGTGCCAGCAGCTTGACTAGCGGGACTAGCACAGATACGCAGTATTTT	CASSLTSGTSTDTQYF
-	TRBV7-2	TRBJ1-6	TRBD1	TGTGCCAGCAGGGCACAGGGGAACTATAATTCACCCCTCCACTTT	CASRAQGNYNSPLHF
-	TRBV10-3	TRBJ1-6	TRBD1	TGTGCCATCAGTCCACAGACAGGGGGGGGTTCACCCCTCCACTTT	CAISPQTGGGSPLHF
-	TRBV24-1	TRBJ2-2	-	TGTGCCACCAGTGATTCAACAGGATTCAACACCGGGGAGCTGTTTTTT	CATSDSTGFNTGELFF
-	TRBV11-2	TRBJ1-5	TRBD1	TGTGCCAGCAGCCTCGGACAGGGGAACCATCAGCCCCAGCATTTT	CASSLGQGNHQPQHF
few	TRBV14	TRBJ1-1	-	TGTGCCAGCAGCGCACGAAGAGGAGTGCGCATCCGATCAATGGGCACTGAAGCTTTCTTT	CASSARRGVRIRSMGTEAFF
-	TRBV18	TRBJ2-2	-	TGTGCCAGCTCACCACCTCAGGGGAACACCGGGGAGCTGTTTTTT	CASSPPQGNTGELFF
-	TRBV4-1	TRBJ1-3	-	TGCGCCAGCAGCCAACAGTCTCCTCTCTCTGGAAACACCATATATTTT	CASSQQSPLSGNTIYF
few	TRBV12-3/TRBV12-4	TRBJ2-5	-	TGTGCCAGCAGAATCCTAGGAGGGGAGACCCAGTACTTC	CASRILGGETQYF
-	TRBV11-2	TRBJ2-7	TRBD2	TGTGCCAGCAGCTTGGCTCTCGGGCTAGCGGGCCTCCAGCAGTACTTC	CASSLALGLAGLQQYF
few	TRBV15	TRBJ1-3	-	TGTGCCACGAGACAGGCCTCTGGAAACACCATATATTTT	CATRQASGNTIYF
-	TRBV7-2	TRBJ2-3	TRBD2	TGTGCCAGCAGCCCGGCCGGACTAGCGGGGGGGTTAGATACGCAGTATTTT	CASSPAGLAGGLDTQYF
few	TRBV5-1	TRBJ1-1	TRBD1	TGCGCCAGCAGCGCGACAGGGGGAAACACTGAAGCTTTCTTT	CASSATGGNTEAFF
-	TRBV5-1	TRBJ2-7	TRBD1	TGCGCCAGCAGCTTAACGACAGGGGGCTACGAGCAGTACTTC	CASSLTTGGYEQYF
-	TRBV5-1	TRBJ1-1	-	TGCGCCAGCAGCTCGACGCGGACAAGCTACACTGAAGCTTTCTTT	CASSSTRTSYTEAFF
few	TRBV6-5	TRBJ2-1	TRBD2	TGTGCCAGCAGTTCCCTAGCGGGGGGGTTTAGGAATGAGCAGTTCTTC	CASSSLAGGFRNEQFF
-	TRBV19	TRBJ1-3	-	TGTGCCAGTATCCAGAACTCTGGAAACACCATATATTTT	CASIQNSGNTIYF
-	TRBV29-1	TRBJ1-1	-	TGCAGCGTTGACCGGGGGGTCACTGAAGCTTTCTTT	CSVDRGVTEAFF
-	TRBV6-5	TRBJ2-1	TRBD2	TGTGCCAGCAGTTCCGGACTAGCGAGGAGTGAGCAGTTCTTC	CASSSGLARSEQFF
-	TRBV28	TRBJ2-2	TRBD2	TGTGCCAGCAGTGAGACTAGCGGGGGACTTACCGGGGAGCTGTTTTTT	CASSETSGGLTGELFF
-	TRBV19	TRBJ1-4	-	TGTGCCAGTAGTATAGACCGGGTAAATGAAAAACTGTTTTTT	CASSIDRVNEKLFF
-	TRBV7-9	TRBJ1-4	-	TGTGCCAGCAGCTCCAGGCCGGGGGATGAAAAACTGTTTTTT	CASSSRPGDEKLFF
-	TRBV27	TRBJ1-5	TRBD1	TGTGCCAGCAGTCCACAGACAGGGGCCAATCAGCCCCAGCATTTT	CASSPQTGANQPQHF
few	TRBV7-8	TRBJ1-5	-	TGTGCCAGCAGCTCCGTTCGTAGCAATCAGCCCCAGCATTTT	CASSSVRSNQPQHF
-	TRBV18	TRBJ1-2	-	TGTGCCAGCTCACCAAGTTGGGACACAAACTATGGCTACACCTTC	CASSPSWDTNYGYTF
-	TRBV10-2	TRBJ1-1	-	TGCGCCGCCTTCGACAGCTACACTGAAGCTTTCTTT	CAAFDSYTEAFF
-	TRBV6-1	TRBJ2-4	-	TGTGCCAGCAGTGAAGGTCTAGCCAAAAACATTCAGTACTTC	CASSEGLAKNIQYF
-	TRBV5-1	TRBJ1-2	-	TGCGCCAGCAGCTTGGGGCAGGTCTATGGCTACACCTTC	CASSLGQVYGYTF
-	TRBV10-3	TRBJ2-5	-	TGTGCCATCAGTGAGTCAGGGGCAGGGCAAGAGACCCAGTACTTC	CAISESGAGQETQYF
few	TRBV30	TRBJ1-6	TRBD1	TGTGCCTGGAGTGTACTAGGGGACAGGGGAAGCCCCCTCCACTTT	CAWSVLGDRGSPLHF
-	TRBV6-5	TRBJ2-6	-	TGTGCCAGCAGTTACGGCGAGGCCGGGGCCAACGTCCTGACTTTC	CASSYGEAGANVLTF
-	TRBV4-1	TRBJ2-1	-	TGCGCCAGCAGCCAAGAGGTGATAGCGGCAGCCTACAATGAGCAGTTCTTC	CASSQEVIAAAYNEQFF
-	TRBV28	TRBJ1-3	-	TGTGCCAGCAGGGACAGTTACTCTGGAAACACCATATATTTT	CASRDSYSGNTIYF
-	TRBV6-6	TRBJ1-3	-	TGTGCCAGCAGTCTTACAGAGTCTGGAAACACCATATATTTT	CASSLTESGNTIYF